This TCR beta chain appears in the sequencing data of a study of cytomegalovirus exposure and HLA in healthy donors. Study observations and caveats: Roughly uniform depth of sequencing across donors was assumed in presence/absence analyses. With high specificity and sensitivity, the classifier reportedly diagnosed cytomegalovirus status. Data from an earlier analysis indicated that most TCR beta V segments were productive either about 90% or about 30% of the time.

Researchers ran the PCR with 60 Vbeta and 13 Jbeta primers. TCRdb's table, derived via immunoSEQ multiplex PCR, lists solely in-frame clones and lacks some. The sample consists of around 130,000 clones, roughly 78% of them appearing once. On this clone itself: Its matching antigen is unknown.

The sample taken for sequencing was PBMCs. This TCR was recovered from a man aged 30 to 45 in good health and CMV-seronegative.

The CDR3 here is CSVPGLAYNEQFF. CDR3 nucleotides: TGCAGCGTTCCCGGACTAGCGTACAATGAGCAGTTCTTC. The rearrangement links TRBV29-1 to TRBJ2-1; 9 bases map to TRBD2. Germline trimming cut 5 bases from V and 4 bases from J; bases unmatched to any gene: 3. The CDR3 is made up of 13 amino acids. Germline assignment: CDR1 SQVTM and CDR2 ANQGSEA.